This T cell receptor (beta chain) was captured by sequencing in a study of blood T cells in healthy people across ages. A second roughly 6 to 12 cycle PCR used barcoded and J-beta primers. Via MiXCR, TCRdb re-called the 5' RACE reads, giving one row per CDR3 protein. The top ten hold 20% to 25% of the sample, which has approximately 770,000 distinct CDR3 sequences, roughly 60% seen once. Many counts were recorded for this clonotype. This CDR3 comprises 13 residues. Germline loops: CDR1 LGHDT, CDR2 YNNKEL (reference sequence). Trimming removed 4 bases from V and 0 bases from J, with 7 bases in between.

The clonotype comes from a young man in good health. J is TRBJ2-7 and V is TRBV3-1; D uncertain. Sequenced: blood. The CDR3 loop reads CASSPRTSYEQYF. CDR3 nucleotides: TGTGCCAGCAGCCCGAGGACCTCCTACGAGCAGTACTTC.